This TCR beta chain is from a study of T cell changes during pregnancy in multiple sclerosis. CDR1 SEHNR and CDR2 FQNEAQ come from the germline V gene (reference sequence). The CDR3 contains 16 residues. V dropped 3 bases and J dropped 2; count of bases not matched to a gene: 7. Only in-frame clones appear in the TCRdb table, and some are missing; sequencing was by immunoSEQ multiplex PCR. This sample has 69,000 or so clones, with 90% to 95% found just once. V is TRBV7-9 and J is TRBJ2-3, with 8 bases aligning to TRBD2. Sequenced here: CD4+ T cells from peripheral blood mononuclear cells, sampled in the third trimester of pregnancy. The TCR sequence derives from a female donor in good health, enrolled as a control in a pregnancy study. The CDR3 loop reads CASSFPSGGPTDTQYF. The CDR3 nucleotides are TGTGCCAGCAGCTTCCCCTCGGGGGGGCCCACAGATACGCAGTATTTT.